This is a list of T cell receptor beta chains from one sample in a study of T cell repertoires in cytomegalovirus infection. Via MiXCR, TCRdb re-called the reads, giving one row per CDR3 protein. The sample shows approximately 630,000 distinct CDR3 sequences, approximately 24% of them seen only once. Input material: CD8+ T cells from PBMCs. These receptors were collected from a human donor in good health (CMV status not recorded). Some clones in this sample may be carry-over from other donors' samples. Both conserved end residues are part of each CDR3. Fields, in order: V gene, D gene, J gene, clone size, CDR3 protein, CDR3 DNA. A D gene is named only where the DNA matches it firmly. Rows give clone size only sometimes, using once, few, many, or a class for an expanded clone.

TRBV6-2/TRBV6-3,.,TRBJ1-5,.,CASSYFDQPQHF,TGTGCCAGCAGTTATTTCGACCAGCCCCAGCATTTT
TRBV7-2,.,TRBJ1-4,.,CASSLSRQGTRDEKLFF,TGTGCCAGCAGCTTATCGAGGCAGGGGACCCGAGATGAAAAACTGTTTTTT
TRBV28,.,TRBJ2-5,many,CASSLMGGPLKTQYF,TGTGCCAGCAGTTTAATGGGGGGGCCCCTGAAGACCCAGTACTTC
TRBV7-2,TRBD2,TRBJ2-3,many,CASSPEGGKLAGVGADTQYF,TGTGCCAGCAGCCCCGAAGGGGGGAAGTTAGCGGGGGTGGGCGCAGATACGCAGTATTTT
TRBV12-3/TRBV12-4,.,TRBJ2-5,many,CATYRSGGETQYF,TGTGCCACCTACAGAAGTGGCGGAGAGACCCAGTACTTC
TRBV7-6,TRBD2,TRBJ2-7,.,CASSLREGSYEQYF,TGTGCCAGCAGCTTAAGGGAGGGATCCTACGAGCAGTACTTC
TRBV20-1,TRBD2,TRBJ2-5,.,CSAPGLAGVETQYF,TGCAGTGCTCCGGGACTAGCGGGGGTTGAGACCCAGTACTTC
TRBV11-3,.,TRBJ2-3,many,CASSLIGPDTQYF,TGTGCCAGCAGCTTAATTGGGCCAGATACGCAGTATTTT
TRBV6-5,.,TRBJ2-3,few,CASSYSLGANDTQYF,TGTGCCAGCAGTTACTCGTTGGGGGCGAACGATACGCAGTATTTT
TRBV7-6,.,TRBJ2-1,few,CASSLLRDSYNEQFF,TGTGCCAGCAGCTTACTCCGGGACTCCTACAATGAGCAGTTCTTC
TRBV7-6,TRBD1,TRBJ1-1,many,CASSTPGTGFETFF,TGTGCCAGCAGCACCCCCGGGACAGGGTTCGAGACTTTCTTT
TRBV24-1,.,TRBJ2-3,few,CATSPSYTDTQYF,TGTGCCACCTCTCCTTCCTACACAGATACGCAGTATTTT
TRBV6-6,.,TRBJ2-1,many,CASSYLSSGSGDEQFF,TGTGCCAGCAGTTACCTATCCTCGGGGTCCGGGGATGAGCAGTTCTTC